One sample yielded the 26 T cell receptor beta chains listed below, sequenced in a study of shared clonotypes between healthy human individuals. Repertoires were generated with immunoSEQ multiplex PCR, while TCRdb's copy carries only in-frame clones and drops some. The sample holds about half a million clones; almost 80% are singletons and the top ten take around 11%. Sequences were obtained from PBMCs. The origin of the receptors is a woman aged 40 to 55 in good health. Some clones in this sample may be carry-over from other donors' samples.

The chain uses TRBV5-4 and TRBJ2-3; TRBD2 agrees at 9 bases. J gave up 4 bases and V 0 bases, and 9 bases lay outside the gene matches. Germline CDR1 reads SGHNT; CDR2 reads YYREEE (reference sequence). The CDR3 loop spans 17 amino acids. The CDR3 bases are TGTGCCAGCAGCTTGGGGGGACTAGCCCGAGCTGCAGATACGCAGTATTTT. This encodes CASSLGGLARAADTQYF.

The J gene is TRBJ2-3, the V gene TRBV5-1, with D hard to call. The CDR3 is 13 amino acids. V was shortened by 0 bases and J by 4 bases, with 6 bases between the two germline ends. Germline-derived CDR1 and CDR2 are SGHRS and YFSETQ. The CDR3 DNA follows: TGCGCCAGCAGCTTGGCCTTTGCAGATACGCAGTATTTT. Translated: CASSLAFADTQYF.

The V call is TRBV7-3, the J call TRBJ2-1, with 7 bases lining up with TRBD2. The length of the CDR3 is 15 residues. V trimming: 5 bases; J trimming: 2 bases; junction bases outside the gene matches: 6. Germline CDR1 and CDR2: SGHTA and FQGTGA. The CDR3: CASSHPGTTYNEQFF. CDR3 coding DNA: TGTGCCAGCAGCCACCCCGGGACTACCTACAATGAGCAGTTCTTC.

In its sample, this clone was seen many times. This sample includes further DNA sequences coding for the same CDR3. The chain employs TRBV7-9 and TRBJ2-1; the match to TRBD2 covers 14 bases. J lost 7 bases, V lost 5 bases, and 4 bases had no gene match. The CDR3 is 15 residues long. CDR1 and CDR2 from the germline V gene are SEHNR and FQNEAQ (reference sequence). CDR3 amino acids: CASSPRTSGRNEQFF. Written as DNA, the CDR3 is TGTGCCAGCAGCCCTCGGACTAGCGGGAGGAATGAGCAGTTCTTC.

The chain links TRBV18 to TRBJ2-7; D unresolved. V gave up 0 bases and J gave up 3 bases, with 12 bases separating them. The germline V gene has CDR1 KGHSH and CDR2 LQKENI. The CDR3 extends over 15 amino acids. The CDR3 spells CASSPPLGMGYEQYF. The CDR3 coding sequence is TGTGCCAGCTCACCACCCCTAGGGATGGGCTACGAGCAGTACTTC.

The V and J genes are TRBV27 and TRBJ2-7; D not certain. Trimming took 3 bases from V and 5 from J, leaving 11 bases between them. This CDR3 is 13 amino acids long. Germline CDR1 MNHEY, CDR2 SMNVEV (reference sequence). The CDR3 DNA reads TGTGCCAGCAGTTTTCGCCGGGCCGACGAGCAGTACTTC. Translating gives CASSFRRADEQYF.

The chain employs TRBV28 and TRBJ2-7; D is possibly TRBD2 (5 bases). Looked up from germline, CDR1 is MDHEN and CDR2 is SYDVKM. The CDR3 covers 13 residues. Trimming pared 3 bases from V and 4 bases from J, leaving 10 bases between. The DNA for the CDR3 is TGTGCCAGCAGTTTCGGAGGCAGGTACGAGCAGTACTTC. Amino acid sequence: CASSFGGRYEQYF.

On this clone: A far larger clone is one base from this, pointing to a likely read error. The gene calls are TRBV7-6 and TRBJ1-1; D remains unclear. Trimming removed 5 bases at V and 1 base at J, with 8 bases between. This CDR3 region has 13 residues. CDR1 SGHVS and CDR2 FNYEAQ come from the germline V gene. CDR3 residues: CASSPDTNTEAFF. CDR3 bases: TGTGCCAGCAGCCCTGACACGAACACTGAAGCTTTCTTT.

This clone occurred a few times. The chain combines TRBV5-6 with TRBJ2-7; the D call may be TRBD1 or TRBD2 (5 bases each). V was shortened by 4 bases and J by 1 base, with 18 bases between the two germline ends. Germline V gene sequence: CDR1 SGHDT, CDR2 YYEEEE. The CDR3 covers 16 residues. DNA for the CDR3: TGTGCCAGCAGCGGATACGGGACGCCCAAATCCTACGAGCAGTACTTC. It is translated as CASSGYGTPKSYEQYF.

The chain joins TRBV6-1 to TRBJ2-7; D is undetermined. CDR3 size: 15 residues. The V end was cut by 2 bases, the J end by 6 bases, with 17 bases between. Germline CDR1 and CDR2: MNHNS and SASEGT. CDR3 amino acids: CASSEIPDVGGEQYF. CDR3 nucleotides: TGTGCCAGCAGTGAAATCCCAGACGTTGGCGGCGAGCAGTACTTC.

About this clone itself: This likely traces to a read error, being one base from a far larger clone. This sequence joins TRBV28 and TRBJ2-7, with a weak D call TRBD2 (6 bases). Trimming removed 2 bases at V and 2 bases at J, with 22 bases between. The germline CDR1 and CDR2 sequences are MDHEN and SYDVKM. This CDR3 region has 18 residues. The CDR3 sequence: CASSLNGTFTFNTYEQYF. Written as DNA, the CDR3 is TGTGCCAGCAGTTTAAACGGGACTTTCACATTTAACACCTACGAGCAGTACTTC. The full variable domain, with the rest looked up from reference TRBV28 and TRBJ2-7, is DVKVTQSSRYLVKRTGEKVFLECVQDMDHENMFWYRQDPGLGLRLIYFSYDVKMKEKGDIPEGYSVSREKKERFSLILESASTNQTSMYLCASSLNGTFTFNTYEQYFGPGTRLTVT.

About this clone itself: Given a much more abundant clone one base away, this may be a read error. The chain joins TRBV30 to TRBJ2-5, with 7 bases identical to TRBD2. This CDR3 has 14 residues. With 4 bases clipped from V and 11 bases from J, the junction kept 16 bases outside the gene matches. The germline V gene encodes CDR1 GTSNPN and CDR2 SVGIG (reference sequence). The CDR3 DNA follows: TGTGCCTGGACCCCCCGCGGGGGAGACAATGAGCAGTACTTC. Its protein is CAWTPRGGDNEQYF.

The chain has TRBV14 and TRBJ2-7; D is perhaps TRBD1 (5 bases). V lost 4 bases and J 3 bases, leaving 13 bases between the germline ends. The CDR3 runs to 14 residues. The germline gives CDR1 SGHDN, CDR2 FVKESK. CDR3 amino acids: CASSPLRQGYEQYF. For the CDR3, the DNA is TGTGCCAGCAGCCCTCTGAGGCAGGGCTACGAGCAGTACTTC.

The rearrangement joins TRBV11-2 to TRBJ2-2; tentative D call: TRBD1 (6 bases). The CDR3 has 14 amino acids. Germline CDR1 is SGHAT and CDR2 is FQNNGV. V lost 5 bases and J 7 bases, leaving 14 bases between the germline ends. The CDR3 is CASSPTGFGGELFF. Written as DNA, the CDR3 is TGTGCCAGCAGCCCTACAGGGTTCGGCGGGGAGCTGTTTTTT.

The genes are TRBV5-1 and TRBJ1-1; D remains ambiguous. The V gene lost 0 bases and the J gene lost 4 bases, with 4 bases spanning the gap. Germline V lookup: CDR1 SGHRS, CDR2 YFSETQ. The CDR3 spans 12 residues. Here the CDR3 DNA reads TGCGCCAGCAGCTTGGGTGTCACTGAAGCTTTCTTT. Its translation: CASSLGVTEAFF.

As regards this clone: The identical CDR3 is also encoded by other nucleotide sequences in the sample. The chain links TRBV15 to TRBJ2-6; no clear D gene. This CDR3 comprises 15 residues. Germline assignment: CDR1 LNHNV and CDR2 YYDKDF (reference sequence). Between the trimmed V and J ends, which lost 1 base and 0 bases, there was a span of 4 bases. CDR3 coding DNA: TGTGCCACCAGCAGAGGCGGCTCTGGGGCCAACGTCCTGACTTTC. This encodes CATSRGGSGANVLTF.

This clone came up once. The sample has other DNA sequences that encode this CDR3 too. The chain couples TRBV5-1 to TRBJ2-3, with D possibly called TRBD1 or TRBD2 (6 bases each). CDR1 SGHRS and CDR2 YFSETQ come from the germline V gene. The CDR3 contains 15 residues. V was trimmed by 0 bases and J by 3 bases, leaving 11 bases between them. As DNA, the CDR3 is TGCGCCAGCAGCTTGGGACTAGGGGGAACAGATACGCAGTATTTT. The encoded protein is CASSLGLGGTDTQYF. Variable domain in full (rest from reference TRBV5-1 and TRBJ2-3): KAGVTQTPRYLIKTRGQQVTLSCSPISGHRSVSWYQQTPGQGLQFLFEYFSETQRNKGNFPGRFSGRQFSNSRSEMNVSTLELGDSALYLCASSLGLGGTDTQYFGPGTRLTVL.

In its sample, this clone was seen a few times. This chain joins TRBV5-5 and TRBJ2-5; TRBD1 matches at 7 bases. The CDR3 loop spans 13 amino acids. V shed 5 bases, J shed 2 bases, and the junction held 3 bases outside the gene matches. CDR1 SGHKS and CDR2 YYEKEE come from the germline V gene (reference sequence). The CDR3 region has the DNA TGTGCCAGCAGGGGGACAGCACAAGAGACCCAGTACTTC. Its translation: CASRGTAQETQYF. Full variable domain (remainder filled in from reference TRBV5-5 and TRBJ2-5): DAGVTQSPTHLIKTRGQQVTLRCSPISGHKSVSWYQQVLGQGPQFIFQYYEKEERGRGNFPDRFSARQFPNYSSELNVNALLLGDSALYLCASRGTAQETQYFGPGTRLLVL.

The gene calls are TRBV27 and TRBJ1-1; D is unresolved. The CDR3 length is 13 residues. Germline V gene data show CDR1 as MNHEY and CDR2 as SMNVEV (reference sequence). V was clipped by 6 bases and J by 0 bases, with 8 bases between them. CDR3 protein: CASRHKMNTEAFF. In nucleotides, the CDR3 is TGTGCCAGCAGGCACAAGATGAACACTGAAGCTTTCTTT.

Remarks on this clone: Its ends do not fully match the called genes, so a read error is possible. The chain couples TRBV2 to TRBJ1-2, with D unclear. The V gene's germline CDR1 is SNHLY and CDR2 FYNNEI. The CDR3 extends over 12 amino acids. The CDR3, as DNA: TGTGCCAGCAGTGTCGGCAGGCTCACCTCCAACTTC. Its protein product is CASSVGRLTSNF. The entire variable domain, with the rest obtained from reference TRBV2 and TRBJ1-2, is as follows: EPEVTQTPSHQVTQMGQEVILRCVPISNHLYFYWYRQILGQKVEFLVSFYNNEISEKSEIFDDQFSVERPDGSNFTLKIRSTKLEDSAMYFCASSVGRLTSNFGSGTRLTVV.

The chain links TRBV5-1 to TRBJ2-3, with D unresolved. The length of the CDR3 is 15 residues. Germline loops: CDR1 SGHRS, CDR2 YFSETQ. V was pared by 0 bases and J by 3 bases, with 11 bases between. The CDR3 here is CASSLGSDRTDTQYF. The CDR3 DNA reads as TGCGCCAGCAGCTTGGGAAGCGACCGGACAGATACGCAGTATTTT.

V usage is TRBV4-1 and J usage is TRBJ2-2; 10 bases map to TRBD1. CDR3 length: 14 residues. Trimming at V came to 4 bases and at J to 4 bases, leaving 0 bases not matched to a gene. Germline CDR1 and CDR2: MGHRA and YSYEKL. The CDR3 loop reads CASSRQGATGELFF. The CDR3 region has the DNA TGCGCCAGCAGCCGACAGGGGGCCACCGGGGAGCTGTTTTTT.

The chain joins TRBV5-1 to TRBJ1-2; tentative D call: TRBD1 (6 bases). The CDR3 is 14 amino acids. Germline values: CDR1 SGHRS, CDR2 YFSETQ. With 3 bases removed from V and 3 bases from J, the gap between germline ends came to 12 bases. CDR3 coding DNA: TGCGCCAGCAGCTCCCTGACAGGAGACTATGGCTACACCTTC. This codes for CASSSLTGDYGYTF.

V and J are TRBV15 and TRBJ2-1; TRBD2 aligns across 8 bases. There are 15 residues in the CDR3. V shed 3 bases and J 7 bases; nucleotides not matched to a gene: 8. Germline assignment: CDR1 LNHNV and CDR2 YYDKDF (reference sequence). As DNA, the CDR3 is TGTGCCACCAGCAGCAGTTGGACTAGCAAGAATGAGCAGTTCTTC. This codes for CATSSSWTSKNEQFF.

The chain uses TRBV2 and TRBJ1-2; D uncertain. The V gene's germline CDR1 is SNHLY and CDR2 FYNNEI. V gave up 6 bases and J gave up 4 bases, with 12 bases separating them. The CDR3 covers 13 residues. The CDR3 DNA reads as TGTGCCAGCAGGACCACAGTTTTCTATGGCTACACCTTC. Protein product: CASRTTVFYGYTF.

With respect to this clone: One base separates it from a far larger clone, so it is likely a read error. The rearrangement links TRBV27 to TRBJ2-1; 14 bases agree with TRBD2. CDR3 length: 15 residues. In germline, CDR1 is MNHEY, CDR2 SMNVEV (reference sequence). Unmatched junction bases numbered 1, after V lost 6 bases and J lost 3 bases. The DNA for the CDR3 is TGTGCCAGCAGCGGGACTAGCGGGAGCTACAATGAGCAGTTCTTC. This sequence encodes CASSGTSGSYNEQFF.